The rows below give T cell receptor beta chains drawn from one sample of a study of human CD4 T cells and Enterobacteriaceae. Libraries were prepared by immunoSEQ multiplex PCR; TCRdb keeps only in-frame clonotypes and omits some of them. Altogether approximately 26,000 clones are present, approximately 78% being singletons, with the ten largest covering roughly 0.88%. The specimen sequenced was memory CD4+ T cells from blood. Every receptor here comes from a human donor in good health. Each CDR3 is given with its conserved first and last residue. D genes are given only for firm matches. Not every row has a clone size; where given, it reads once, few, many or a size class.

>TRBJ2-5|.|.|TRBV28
TGTGCCAGCAGCCTGGGAGGTGGGGGAATGTCAGAGACCCAGTACTTC
CASSLGGGGMSETQYF
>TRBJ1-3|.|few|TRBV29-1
TGCAGCGCTCGTTCGTTGCGGACGGGGGGAAACACCATATATTTT
CSARSLRTGGNTIYF
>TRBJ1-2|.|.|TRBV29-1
TGCAGCGTTGAACCCCGGGGCAGGGTAAGCCGGGACGGTGGCTACACCTTC
CSVEPRGRVSRDGGYTF
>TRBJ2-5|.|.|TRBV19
TGTGCCAGTAGTATAGACGGGTGGGCAGAGACCCAGTACTTC
CASSIDGWAETQYF
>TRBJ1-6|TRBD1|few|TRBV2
TGTGCCAGGTCCTCAGTGACAGGGGCTTCCCGCTATAATTCACCCCTCCACTTT
CARSSVTGASRYNSPLHF
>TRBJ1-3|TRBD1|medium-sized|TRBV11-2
TGTGCCAGCATCAGGACAGGGCCGGGAAACACCATATATTTT
CASIRTGPGNTIYF
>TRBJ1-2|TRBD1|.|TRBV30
TGTGCCTGGAGGAGTCCGGGACAGGGGTTTTATGGCTATGGCTACACCTTC
CAWRSPGQGFYGYGYTF
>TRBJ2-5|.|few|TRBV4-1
TGCGCCAGCAGCCAAGATGGGCAGGGGTGGCGAGAGACCCAGTACTTC
CASSQDGQGWRETQYF
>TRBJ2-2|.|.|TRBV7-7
TGTGCCAGCAGCCGATCTCAGAAGAACACCGGGGAGCTGTTTTTT
CASSRSQKNTGELFF
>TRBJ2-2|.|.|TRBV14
TGTGCCAGCAGCCCGGGACACGTGGGCACCGGGGAGCTGTTTTTT
CASSPGHVGTGELFF
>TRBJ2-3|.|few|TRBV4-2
TGTGCCAGCAGCCCCCAACTAGAGCGACAACCAGATACGCAGTATTTT
CASSPQLERQPDTQYF
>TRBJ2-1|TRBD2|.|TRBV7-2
TGTGCCAGCCGCGGGAGGACCTCCTACAATGAGCAGTTCTTC
CASRGRTSYNEQFF
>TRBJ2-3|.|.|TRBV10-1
TGCGCCAGCAGTGAGTCTCGAACGGCAGCGACTACGCAGTATTTT
CASSESRTAATTQYF
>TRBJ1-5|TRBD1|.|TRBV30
TGTGCCTGGAGTGTATATTATGGACAGGGTTCAGCAAGCCCCCAGCATTTT
CAWSVYYGQGSASPQHF
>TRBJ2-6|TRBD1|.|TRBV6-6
TGTGCCAGCAGACAGGGGGCAAGAGACGGGGCCAACGTCCTGACTTTC
CASRQGARDGANVLTF
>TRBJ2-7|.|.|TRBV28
TGTGCCAGCAGTTTATCGAGGAGACACGAGCAGTACTTC
CASSLSRRHEQYF
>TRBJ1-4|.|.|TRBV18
TGTGCCAGCTCACCTGGGCAGATTAATGAAAAACTGTTTTTT
CASSPGQINEKLFF
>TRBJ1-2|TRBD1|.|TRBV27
TGTGCCAGCAGTGTGACAGGGTCCGGCTACACCTTC
CASSVTGSGYTF
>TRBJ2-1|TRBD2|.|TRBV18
TGTGCCAGCTCAGGGAGCGGGAGAAGGGGCAATGAGCAGTTCTTC
CASSGSGRRGNEQFF
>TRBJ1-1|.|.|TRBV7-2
TGTGCCAGCAGCTTAGCGTGGGCCTCCATGAACACTGAAGCTTTCTTT
CASSLAWASMNTEAFF
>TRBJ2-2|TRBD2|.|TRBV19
TGTGCCAGTAGTACTAGCGGGGGTGGTAGAACCGGGGAGCTGTTTTTT
CASSTSGGGRTGELFF
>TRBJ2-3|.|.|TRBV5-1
TGCGCCAGCAGCTTGAGGGAGAGGGCAGATACGCAGTATTTT
CASSLRERADTQYF
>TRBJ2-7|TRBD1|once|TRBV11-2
TGTGCCAGCAGCTCGATCCGGGACAGGAACGAGCAGTACTTC
CASSSIRDRNEQYF
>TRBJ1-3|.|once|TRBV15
TGTGCCACCAGCAGAGGACGGAGGGGCCGATCTGGAAACACCATATATTTT
CATSRGRRGRSGNTIYF
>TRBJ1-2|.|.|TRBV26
TGTGCCAGCAGGCCTCAAAGACAGGGTTATTATGGCTACACCTTC
CASRPQRQGYYGYTF
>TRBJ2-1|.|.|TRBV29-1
TGCAGCGTTGCCGGGAACAATGAGCAGTTCTTC
CSVAGNNEQFF
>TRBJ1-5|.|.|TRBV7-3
TGTGCCAACTACACCTATCAGCCCCAGCATTTT
CANYTYQPQHF
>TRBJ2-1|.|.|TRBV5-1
TGCGCCAGCAACTACCAGGGATACAATGAGCAGTTCTTC
CASNYQGYNEQFF
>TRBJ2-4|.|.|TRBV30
TGTGCCTGGAGTCAGGGTCAGAGCATAAAAAACATTCAGTACTTC
CAWSQGQSIKNIQYF
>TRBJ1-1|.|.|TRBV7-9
TGTGCCAGCAGCCTACAATTACAGGGCGCGAGGGCTTTCTTT
CASSLQLQGARAFF
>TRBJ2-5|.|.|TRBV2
TGTGCCAGCAGTGCTTTTCGGCACAATGAAGAGACCCAGTACTTC
CASSAFRHNEETQYF
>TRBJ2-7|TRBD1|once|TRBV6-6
TGTGCCAGCAGGCAGGGACAGGGGGCCTACGAGCAGTACTTC
CASRQGQGAYEQYF
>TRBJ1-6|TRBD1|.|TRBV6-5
TGTGCCAGCAGTTCCGACAGGGGGCGATCACCCCTCCACTTT
CASSSDRGRSPLHF
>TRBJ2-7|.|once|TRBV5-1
TGCGCCAGCAGCTTGGTGTTCTACGAGCAGTACTTC
CASSLVFYEQYF
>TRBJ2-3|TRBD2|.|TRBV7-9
TGTGCCAGCAGCGTACGAGCGGGAGCAGATACGCAGTATTTT
CASSVRAGADTQYF
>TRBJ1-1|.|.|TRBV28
TGTGCCAGCAGTCTTCACAACACTGAAGCTTTCTTT
CASSLHNTEAFF
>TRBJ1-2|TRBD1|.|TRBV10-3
TGTGCCATCAGTGAAGCGACAGGGGCTGGTGGCTACACCTTC
CAISEATGAGGYTF
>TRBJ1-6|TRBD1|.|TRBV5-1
TGCGCCAGCAGCCCGGGACAGGACGTTAATTCACCCCTCCACTTT
CASSPGQDVNSPLHF
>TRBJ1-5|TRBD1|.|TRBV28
TGTGCCAGCAGTAACAAACCTACAGGGGTAAGCAGTCAGCCCCAGCATTTT
CASSNKPTGVSSQPQHF
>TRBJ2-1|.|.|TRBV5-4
TGTGCCAGCAGCCCGACTGCCGTCTCCTACAATGAGCAGTTCTTC
CASSPTAVSYNEQFF
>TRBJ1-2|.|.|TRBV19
TGTGCCAGTAGTTCCTCGGGGGGGTCTAACTATGGCTACACCTTC
CASSSSGGSNYGYTF
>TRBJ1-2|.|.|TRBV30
TGTGCCTGGGCTCTGGGGATTAACTATGGCTACACCTTC
CAWALGINYGYTF
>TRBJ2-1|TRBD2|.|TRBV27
TGTGCCAGCAGTGGGACTAGCGGGGGTTACAATGAGCAGTTCTTC
CASSGTSGGYNEQFF